A selection of T cell receptor beta chains follows, all from one sample in a study of cytomegalovirus exposure and HLA in healthy donors. The assay was immunoSEQ multiplex PCR, and TCRdb's table has in-frame clones only and misses some. Among some 210,000 clones, approximately 82% were seen once, and the ten largest hold around 3.9%. Sequencing input: PBMCs. The receptors were sampled from a male donor in good health and CMV-seronegative. The CDR3 runs from the conserved cysteine through the conserved F or W.

j_call: TRBJ2-4
v_call: TRBV4-1
cdr3_aa: CASSHHGVNIQYF

j_call: TRBJ1-1
v_call: TRBV19
cdr3_aa: CASQPGLLNTEAFF

j_call: TRBJ2-5
v_call: TRBV6-7
cdr3_aa: CASSYSICWREGLKTQETQYF

j_call: TRBJ1-2
v_call: TRBV6-5
cdr3_aa: CASQRLYGYTF

j_call: TRBJ2-7
v_call: TRBV6-5
cdr3_aa: CASSLSGSSPYEQYF

j_call: TRBJ2-7
v_call: TRBV5-6
cdr3_aa: CASSLVRSYEQYF

j_call: NA
v_call: TRBV10-2
cdr3_aa: CASTSDRSSYEQYF

j_call: TRBJ2-1
v_call: TRBV25-1
cdr3_aa: CASSEFLAGGSYNEQFF

j_call: TRBJ2-2
v_call: TRBV18
cdr3_aa: CASSPLLGRSGGELFF

j_call: TRBJ2-7
v_call: TRBV28
cdr3_aa: CASSSAGDEQYF

j_call: TRBJ1-1
v_call: TRBV30
cdr3_aa: CAWSWQENTEAFF

j_call: TRBJ2-1
v_call: TRBV25-1
cdr3_aa: CATLDSPYNEQFF

j_call: TRBJ2-5
v_call: TRBV2
cdr3_aa: CASSEQGGKETQYF

j_call: TRBJ1-2
v_call: TRBV25-1
cdr3_aa: CASSAGGRNYGYTF

j_call: TRBJ2-3
v_call: TRBV5-1
cdr3_aa: CASSLHLAGAPDTQYF

j_call: TRBJ2-5
v_call: TRBV18
cdr3_aa: CASSGGLGETQYF

j_call: TRBJ2-7
v_call: TRBV5-6
cdr3_aa: CASSPRLGSYEQYF

j_call: TRBJ2-2
v_call: TRBV5-1
cdr3_aa: CASSLLWPGELFF

j_call: TRBJ2-1
v_call: TRBV6-1
cdr3_aa: CASSEILGVAAAYNEQFF

j_call: TRBJ1-1
v_call: TRBV5-4
cdr3_aa: CASSLDPTGEAFF

j_call: TRBJ2-7
v_call: TRBV9
cdr3_aa: CASSVATASSYEQYF

j_call: TRBJ2-2
v_call: TRBV7-9
cdr3_aa: CASSRTDTNTGELFF

j_call: TRBJ2-3
v_call: TRBV5-1
cdr3_aa: CASSRLAGETDTQYF

j_call: TRBJ1-1
v_call: TRBV5-1
cdr3_aa: CASSLEPGENTEAFF

j_call: TRBJ1-2
v_call: TRBV7-9
cdr3_aa: CASSLTDRENYGYTF

j_call: TRBJ1-1
v_call: TRBV6-1
cdr3_aa: CASSEALGLGGMWNTEAFF

j_call: TRBJ2-3
v_call: TRBV7-3
cdr3_aa: CASSLSGSAADTQYF

j_call: TRBJ2-3
v_call: TRBV9
cdr3_aa: CASSAQPGLDADTQYF

j_call: TRBJ1-2
v_call: TRBV10-3
cdr3_aa: CAIRETAGYGYTF

j_call: TRBJ2-7
v_call: TRBV29-1
cdr3_aa: CSVRNSVYEQYF

j_call: TRBJ1-4
v_call: TRBV25-1
cdr3_aa: CASSDHSQGLNEKLFF

j_call: TRBJ2-5
v_call: TRBV28
cdr3_aa: CASSFGGEETQYF

j_call: TRBJ2-2
v_call: TRBV18
cdr3_aa: CASSPQTVGPGLTGELFF

j_call: TRBJ2-7
v_call: TRBV19
cdr3_aa: CASTPGQGDYEQYF

j_call: TRBJ1-1
v_call: TRBV7-6
cdr3_aa: CASSGLSGTEAFF

j_call: TRBJ2-7
v_call: TRBV5-8
cdr3_aa: CASSLEFGTTSYEQYF

j_call: TRBJ2-7
v_call: TRBV7-7
cdr3_aa: CASSVGTSGYEQYF

j_call: TRBJ1-6
v_call: TRBV6-4
cdr3_aa: CASSVTGDNSPLHF

j_call: TRBJ2-3
v_call: TRBV15
cdr3_aa: CATSRDNPLAGNTDTQYF

j_call: TRBJ2-1
v_call: TRBV14
cdr3_aa: CASSQLGLDNNEQFF

j_call: TRBJ2-7
v_call: TRBV7-3
cdr3_aa: CASSLGLAVSSYEQYF

j_call: TRBJ2-7
v_call: TRBV5-1
cdr3_aa: CATRAGRNSYEQYF

j_call: TRBJ1-3
v_call: TRBV28
cdr3_aa: CASSSGYSSGNTIYF

j_call: TRBJ1-4
v_call: TRBV2
cdr3_aa: CASIKQGAAGEKLFF

j_call: TRBJ2-1
v_call: TRBV19
cdr3_aa: CAARGNYNEQFF

j_call: TRBJ1-1
v_call: TRBV19
cdr3_aa: CASSPSGTVGPDTEAFF

j_call: TRBJ2-7
v_call: TRBV9
cdr3_aa: CASSVVSGPGEQYF

j_call: TRBJ2-2
v_call: TRBV19
cdr3_aa: CASSRRVLAGPTGELFF

j_call: TRBJ2-3
v_call: TRBV6-6
cdr3_aa: CASRYDRATDTQYF

j_call: TRBJ1-5
v_call: TRBV7-8
cdr3_aa: CASSPRQGPSQPQHF

j_call: TRBJ2-5
v_call: TRBV6-1
cdr3_aa: CASSEVLAGAGETQYF

j_call: TRBJ2-7
v_call: TRBV5-4
cdr3_aa: CASSAAGEQYF

j_call: TRBJ1-1
v_call: TRBV5-1
cdr3_aa: CASSLGDRGMGTEAFF

j_call: TRBJ1-1
v_call: TRBV7-9
cdr3_aa: CASREQIDTEAFF

j_call: TRBJ2-2
v_call: TRBV7-6
cdr3_aa: CASSLVAGTATGELFF

j_call: TRBJ2-3
v_call: TRBV5-5
cdr3_aa: CASSVLTSGGTDTQYF